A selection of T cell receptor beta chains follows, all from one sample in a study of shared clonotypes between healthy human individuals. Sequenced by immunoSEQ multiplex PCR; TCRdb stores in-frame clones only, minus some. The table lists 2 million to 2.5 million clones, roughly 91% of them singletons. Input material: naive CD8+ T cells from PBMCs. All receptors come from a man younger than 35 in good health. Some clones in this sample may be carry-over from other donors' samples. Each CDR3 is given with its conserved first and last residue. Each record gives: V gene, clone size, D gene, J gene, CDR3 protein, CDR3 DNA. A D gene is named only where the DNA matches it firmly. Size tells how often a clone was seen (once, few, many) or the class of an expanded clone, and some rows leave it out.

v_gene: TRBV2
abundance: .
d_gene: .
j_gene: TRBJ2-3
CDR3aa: CASSTTGQYNTQYF
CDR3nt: TGTGCCAGCAGTACTACCGGACAATACAATACGCAGTATTTT

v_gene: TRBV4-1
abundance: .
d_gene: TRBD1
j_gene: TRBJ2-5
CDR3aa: CASSQGTGGETQYF
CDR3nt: TGCGCCAGCAGCCAAGGGACAGGGGGGGAGACCCAGTACTTC

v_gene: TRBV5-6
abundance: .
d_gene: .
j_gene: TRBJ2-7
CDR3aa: CASSYRTGFNEQYF
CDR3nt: TGTGCCAGCAGCTATCGTACAGGGTTCAACGAGCAGTACTTC

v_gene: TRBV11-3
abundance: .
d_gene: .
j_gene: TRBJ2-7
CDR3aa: CASSLGDGPPPVGEQYF
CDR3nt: TGTGCCAGCAGCTTAGGTGATGGACCACCCCCCGTGGGCGAGCAGTACTTC

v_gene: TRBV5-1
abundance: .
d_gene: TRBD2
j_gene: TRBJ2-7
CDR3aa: CASSWGWERGLYEQYF
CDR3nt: TGCGCCAGCAGCTGGGGATGGGAGCGGGGCCTCTACGAGCAGTACTTC

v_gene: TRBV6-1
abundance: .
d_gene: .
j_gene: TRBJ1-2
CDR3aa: CASSEETDPNGYTF
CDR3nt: TGTGCCAGCAGTGAGGAGACGGATCCTAATGGCTACACCTTC

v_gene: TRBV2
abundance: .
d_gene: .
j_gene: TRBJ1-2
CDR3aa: CASSEVRPSRYGYTF
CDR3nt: TGTGCCAGCAGTGAAGTAAGACCCTCGCGCTATGGCTACACCTTC

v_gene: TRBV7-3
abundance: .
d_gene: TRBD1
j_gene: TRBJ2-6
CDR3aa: CATSITGGFTGANVLTF
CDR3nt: TGTGCCACCAGTATTACAGGGGGTTTTACTGGGGCCAACGTCCTGACTTTC

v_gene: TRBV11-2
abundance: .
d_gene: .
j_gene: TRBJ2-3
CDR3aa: CASSSVRTITDTQYF
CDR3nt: TGTGCCAGCAGCTCTGTCCGGACTATCACAGATACGCAGTATTTT

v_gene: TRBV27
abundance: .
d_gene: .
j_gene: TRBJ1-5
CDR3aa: CASSFTGSNQPQHF
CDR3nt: TGTGCCAGCAGTTTCACCGGGAGCAATCAGCCCCAGCATTTT

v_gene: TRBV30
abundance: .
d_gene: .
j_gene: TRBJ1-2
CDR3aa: CAWTVGQGIYGYTF
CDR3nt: TGTGCCTGGACCGTGGGGCAGGGCATCTATGGCTACACCTTC

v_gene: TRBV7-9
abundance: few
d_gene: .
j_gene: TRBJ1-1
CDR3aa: CASSEGLGGTEAFF
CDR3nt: TGTGCCAGCAGCGAGGGGTTAGGGGGCACTGAAGCTTTCTTT

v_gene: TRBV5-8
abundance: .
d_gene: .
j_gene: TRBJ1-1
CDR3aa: CASSFGGREYTEAFF
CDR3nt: TGTGCCAGCAGCTTCGGTGGGAGGGAATACACTGAAGCTTTCTTT

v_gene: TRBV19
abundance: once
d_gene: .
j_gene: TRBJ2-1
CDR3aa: CASSILLGTVGNEQFF
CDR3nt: TGTGCCAGTAGTATCCTTTTGGGGACCGTAGGGAATGAGCAGTTCTTC

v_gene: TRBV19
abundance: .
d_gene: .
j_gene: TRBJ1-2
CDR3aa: CASSIRAHGYTF
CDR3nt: TGTGCCAGTAGTATCCGGGCACATGGCTACACCTTC

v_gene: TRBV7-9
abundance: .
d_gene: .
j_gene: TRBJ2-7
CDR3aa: CASNSGFPSDEQYF
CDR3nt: TGTGCCAGCAACTCGGGGTTTCCTAGCGACGAGCAGTACTTC

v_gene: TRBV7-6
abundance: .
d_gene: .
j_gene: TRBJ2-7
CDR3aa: CASSSGGTYEQYF
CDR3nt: TGTGCCAGCAGCTCGGGCGGAACCTACGAGCAGTACTTC

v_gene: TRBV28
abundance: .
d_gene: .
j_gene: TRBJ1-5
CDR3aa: CASFASLRPNQPQHF
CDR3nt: TGTGCCAGCTTTGCGTCGCTGCGCCCGAATCAGCCCCAGCATTTT

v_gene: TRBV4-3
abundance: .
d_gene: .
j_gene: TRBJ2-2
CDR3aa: CASSQGLSTGELFF
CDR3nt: TGCGCCAGCAGCCAGGGCTTATCGACCGGGGAGCTGTTTTTT

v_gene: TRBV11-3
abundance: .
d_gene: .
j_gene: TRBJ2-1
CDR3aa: CASSSLGQGYTGEQFF
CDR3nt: TGTGCCAGCAGCTCCCTCGGTCAGGGCTATACGGGGGAGCAGTTCTTC

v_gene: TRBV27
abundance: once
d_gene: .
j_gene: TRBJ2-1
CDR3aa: CASSFPSSLNEQFF
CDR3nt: TGTGCCAGCAGTTTCCCATCAAGCCTGAATGAGCAGTTCTTC

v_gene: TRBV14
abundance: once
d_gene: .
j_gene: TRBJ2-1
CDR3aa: CASSSDSSYNEQFF
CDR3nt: TGTGCCAGCAGCTCGGATAGCTCCTACAATGAGCAGTTCTTC

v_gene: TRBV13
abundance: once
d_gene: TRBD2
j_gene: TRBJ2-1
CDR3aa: CASSLPTSLSAAGEYNEQFF
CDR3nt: TGTGCCAGCAGCTTACCAACGTCTTTATCCGCAGCGGGGGAATACAATGAGCAGTTCTTC

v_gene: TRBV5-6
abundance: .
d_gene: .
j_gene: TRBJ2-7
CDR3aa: CASSLGSSYEQYF
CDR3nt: TGTGCCAGCAGCTTAGGGTCTAGCTACGAGCAGTACTTC

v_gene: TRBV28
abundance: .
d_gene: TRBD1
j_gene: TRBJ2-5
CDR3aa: CASESPTGVFRQYF
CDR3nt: TGTGCCAGCGAATCTCCGACAGGGGTGTTTCGCCAGTACTTC

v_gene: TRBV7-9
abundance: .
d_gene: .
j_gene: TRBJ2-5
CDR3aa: CASMPPWGQETQYF
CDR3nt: TGTGCCAGCATGCCCCCCTGGGGGCAAGAGACCCAGTACTTC

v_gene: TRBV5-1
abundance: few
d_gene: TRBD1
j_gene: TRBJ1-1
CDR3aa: CASSWTGGSTEAFF
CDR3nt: TGCGCCAGCAGCTGGACAGGGGGGAGCACTGAAGCTTTCTTT

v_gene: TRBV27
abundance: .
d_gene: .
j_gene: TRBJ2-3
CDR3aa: CASSLHGQGGPDTQYF
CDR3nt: TGTGCCAGCAGTTTACATGGACAAGGGGGGCCGGATACGCAGTATTTT

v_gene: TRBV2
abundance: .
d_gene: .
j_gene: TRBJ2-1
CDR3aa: CASPESGSRVF
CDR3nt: TGTGCCAGCCCGGAGTCCGGCTCCCGGGTCTTC

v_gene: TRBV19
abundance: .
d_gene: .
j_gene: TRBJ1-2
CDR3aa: CASTLFNANYGYTF
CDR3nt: TGTGCCAGTACCCTATTCAACGCTAACTATGGCTACACCTTC

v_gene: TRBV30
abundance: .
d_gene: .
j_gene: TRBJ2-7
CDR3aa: CAWSVNPSEQYF
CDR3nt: TGTGCCTGGAGTGTAAACCCATCCGAGCAGTACTTC

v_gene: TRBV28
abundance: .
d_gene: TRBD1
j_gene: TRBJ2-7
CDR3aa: CASSLVGTGQVEQYF
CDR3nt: TGTGCCAGCAGTTTAGTTGGGACAGGACAAGTCGAGCAGTACTTC

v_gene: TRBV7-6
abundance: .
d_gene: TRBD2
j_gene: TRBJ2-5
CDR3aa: CASSLGTSASLAQYF
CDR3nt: TGTGCCAGCAGCTTAGGGACTAGCGCCTCCCTAGCCCAGTACTTC

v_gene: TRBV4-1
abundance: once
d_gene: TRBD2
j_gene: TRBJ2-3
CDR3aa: CASSQVALAGVGTDTQYF
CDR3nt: TGCGCCAGCAGCCAAGTCGCGCTAGCGGGAGTAGGAACAGATACGCAGTATTTT

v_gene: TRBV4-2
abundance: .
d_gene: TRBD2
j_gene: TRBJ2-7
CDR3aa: CASSSTSGRVYEQYF
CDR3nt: TGTGCCAGCAGCTCGACTAGCGGGAGGGTGTACGAGCAGTACTTC

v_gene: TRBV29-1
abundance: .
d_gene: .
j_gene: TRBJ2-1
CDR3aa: CSVGPGSSYNEQFF
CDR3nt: TGCAGCGTTGGGCCCGGGAGCTCCTACAATGAGCAGTTCTTC

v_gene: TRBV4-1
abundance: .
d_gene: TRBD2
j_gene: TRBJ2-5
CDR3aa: CASSQDSSGRLGETQYF
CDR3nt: TGCGCCAGCAGCCAAGATTCTAGCGGGAGGCTTGGAGAGACCCAGTACTTC

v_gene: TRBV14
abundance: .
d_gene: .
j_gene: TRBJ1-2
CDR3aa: CASSQDRGGFYGYTF
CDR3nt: TGTGCCAGCAGCCAAGATCGTGGAGGGTTCTATGGCTACACCTTC

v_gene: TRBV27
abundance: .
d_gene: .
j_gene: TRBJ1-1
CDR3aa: CASSWGESFMNTEAFF
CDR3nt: TGTGCCAGCAGTTGGGGGGAGTCGTTCATGAACACTGAAGCTTTCTTT

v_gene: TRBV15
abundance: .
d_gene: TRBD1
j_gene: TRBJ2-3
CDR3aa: CATSKTGTGSTDTQYF
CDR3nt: TGTGCCACCAGCAAAACCGGGACAGGGAGCACAGATACGCAGTATTTT

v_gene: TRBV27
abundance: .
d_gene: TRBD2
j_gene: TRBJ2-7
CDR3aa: CASSSGLAGSEQYF
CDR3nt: TGTGCCAGCAGTTCGGGACTAGCAGGCTCCGAGCAGTACTTC

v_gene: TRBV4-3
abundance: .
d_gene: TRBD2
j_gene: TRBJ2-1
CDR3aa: CASSQVRGVEQFF
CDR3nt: TGCGCCAGCAGCCAAGTACGGGGGGTTGAGCAGTTCTTC

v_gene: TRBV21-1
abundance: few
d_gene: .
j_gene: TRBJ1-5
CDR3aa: CASSKGVGIGQPQHF
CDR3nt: TGTGCCAGCAGCAAAGGGGTGGGGATTGGCCAGCCCCAGCATTTT

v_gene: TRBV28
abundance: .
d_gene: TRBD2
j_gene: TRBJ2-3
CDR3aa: CASSSKAGDTDTQYF
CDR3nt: TGTGCCAGCAGTTCAAAAGCGGGAGACACAGATACGCAGTATTTT

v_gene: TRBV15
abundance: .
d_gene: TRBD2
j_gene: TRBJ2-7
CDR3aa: CATSRGTSGTYEQYF
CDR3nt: TGTGCCACCAGCAGGGGGACTAGCGGTACCTACGAGCAGTACTTC

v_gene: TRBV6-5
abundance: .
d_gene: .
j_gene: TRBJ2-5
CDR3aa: CASRPTMGWETQYF
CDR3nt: TGTGCCAGCAGACCCACGATGGGGTGGGAGACCCAGTACTTC

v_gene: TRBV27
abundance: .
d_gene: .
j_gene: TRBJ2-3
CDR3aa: CASSSDRMPDTQYF
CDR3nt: TGTGCCAGCAGTTCTGACCGGATGCCAGATACGCAGTATTTT

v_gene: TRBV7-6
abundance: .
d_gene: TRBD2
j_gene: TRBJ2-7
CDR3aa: CASSFGTTSYEQYF
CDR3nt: TGTGCCAGCAGCTTCGGGACTACCTCCTACGAGCAGTACTTC

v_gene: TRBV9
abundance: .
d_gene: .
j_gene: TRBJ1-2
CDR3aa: CASSTQGYGYTF
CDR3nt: TGTGCCAGCAGCACACAGGGCTATGGCTACACCTTC

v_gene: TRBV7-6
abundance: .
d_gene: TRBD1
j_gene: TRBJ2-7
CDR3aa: CASSRGIRDREAYEQYF
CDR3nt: TGTGCCAGCAGCCGTGGGATCCGGGACAGGGAGGCCTACGAGCAGTACTTC

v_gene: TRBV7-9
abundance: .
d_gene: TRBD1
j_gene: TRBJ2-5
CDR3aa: CASSRDPGGETQYF
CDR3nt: TGTGCCAGCAGCCGAGATCCAGGGGGAGAGACCCAGTACTTC

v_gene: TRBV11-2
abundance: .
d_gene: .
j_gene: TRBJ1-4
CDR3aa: CASSLVMATEREKLFF
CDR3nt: TGTGCCAGCAGCTTAGTGATGGCAACCGAGAGGGAAAAACTGTTTTTT

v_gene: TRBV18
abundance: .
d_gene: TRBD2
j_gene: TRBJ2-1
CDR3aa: CASSPNYGTSRNNEQFF
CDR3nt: TGTGCCAGCTCACCTAACTACGGGACTAGCAGAAACAATGAGCAGTTCTTC

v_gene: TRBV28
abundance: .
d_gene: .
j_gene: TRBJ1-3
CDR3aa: CASSLWGSGNTIYF
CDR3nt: TGTGCCAGCAGTTTATGGGGCTCTGGAAACACCATATATTTT

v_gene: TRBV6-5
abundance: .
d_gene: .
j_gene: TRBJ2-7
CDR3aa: CASSLGGYSYEQYF
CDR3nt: TGTGCCAGCAGCCTAGGGGGTTACTCCTACGAGCAGTACTTC

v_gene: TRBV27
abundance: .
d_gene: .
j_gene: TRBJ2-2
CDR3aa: CASSSPGLPSPSGELFF
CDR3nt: TGTGCCAGCAGTTCTCCGGGACTCCCCTCTCCCTCCGGGGAGCTGTTTTTT

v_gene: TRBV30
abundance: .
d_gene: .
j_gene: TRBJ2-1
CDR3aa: CAWSVRGRELYVYNEQFF
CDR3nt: TGTGCCTGGAGTGTCCGAGGGAGAGAGCTCTACGTCTACAATGAGCAGTTCTTC

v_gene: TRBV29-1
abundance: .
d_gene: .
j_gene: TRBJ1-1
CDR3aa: CSGRAMNTEAFF
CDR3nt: TGCAGCGGGCGGGCCATGAACACTGAAGCTTTCTTT

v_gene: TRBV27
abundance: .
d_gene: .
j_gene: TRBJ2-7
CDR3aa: CASSPGGGEQYF
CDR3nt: TGTGCCAGCAGCCCAGGAGGGGGCGAGCAGTACTTC

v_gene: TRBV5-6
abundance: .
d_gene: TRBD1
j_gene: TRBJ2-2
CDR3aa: CASSFGTGGAGELFF
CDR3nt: TGTGCCAGCAGCTTTGGGACAGGGGGAGCCGGGGAGCTGTTTTTT